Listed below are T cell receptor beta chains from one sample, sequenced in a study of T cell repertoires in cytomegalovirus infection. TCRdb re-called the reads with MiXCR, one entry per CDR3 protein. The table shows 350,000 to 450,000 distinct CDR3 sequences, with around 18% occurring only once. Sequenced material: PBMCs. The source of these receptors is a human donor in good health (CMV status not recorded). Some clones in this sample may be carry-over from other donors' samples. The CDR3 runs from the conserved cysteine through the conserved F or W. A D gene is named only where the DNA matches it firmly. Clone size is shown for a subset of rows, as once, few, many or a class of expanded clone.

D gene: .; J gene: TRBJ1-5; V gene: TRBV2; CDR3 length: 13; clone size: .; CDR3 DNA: TGTGCCAGTGGCCGGGGAGGAGGTCAGCCCCAGCATTTT; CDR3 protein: CASGRGGGQPQHF
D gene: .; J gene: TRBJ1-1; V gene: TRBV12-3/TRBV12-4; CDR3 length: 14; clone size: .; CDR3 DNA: TGTGCCAGCAGTTTCCAGGCCCCAGGACCTGAAGCTTTCTTT; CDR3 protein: CASSFQAPGPEAFF
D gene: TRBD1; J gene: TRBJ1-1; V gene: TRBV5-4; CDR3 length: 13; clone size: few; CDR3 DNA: TGTGCCAGCAGCTTGGACAGACAGGGCGAAGCTTTCTTT; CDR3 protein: CASSLDRQGEAFF
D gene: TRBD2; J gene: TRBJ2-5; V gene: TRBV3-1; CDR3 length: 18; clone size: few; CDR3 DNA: TGTGCCAGCAGCCAAGACATTCTCTGGGCGGGAGATAAAGAGACCCAGTACTTC; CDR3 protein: CASSQDILWAGDKETQYF
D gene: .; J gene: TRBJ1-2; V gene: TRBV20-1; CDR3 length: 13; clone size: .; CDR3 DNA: TGCAGTGCTAGAGATGTGGCCAACTATGGCTACACCTTC; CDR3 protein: CSARDVANYGYTF
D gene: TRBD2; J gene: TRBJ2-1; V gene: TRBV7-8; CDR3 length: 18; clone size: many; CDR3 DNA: TGTGCCAGCAGCTTTGGGACTAGCGGGTCTTGGGGGGGCAATGAGCAGTTCTTC; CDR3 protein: CASSFGTSGSWGGNEQFF
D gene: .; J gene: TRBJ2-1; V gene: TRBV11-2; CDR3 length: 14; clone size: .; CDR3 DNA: TGTGCCAGCAGCTTGATAGGGCTAGTTGACGAGCAGTTCTTC; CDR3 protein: CASSLIGLVDEQFF
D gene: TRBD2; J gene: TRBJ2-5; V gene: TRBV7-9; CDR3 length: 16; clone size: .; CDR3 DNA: TGTGCCAGCAGCTCATATTTGATAGCGGGAGCAGAGACCCAGTACTTC; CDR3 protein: CASSSYLIAGAETQYF
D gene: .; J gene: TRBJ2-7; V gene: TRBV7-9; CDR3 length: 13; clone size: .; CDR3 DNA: TGTGCCAGCAGCTTCGACTACCGAGGCGAGCAGTACTTC; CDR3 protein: CASSFDYRGEQYF
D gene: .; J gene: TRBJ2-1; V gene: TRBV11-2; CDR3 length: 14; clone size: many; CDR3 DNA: TGTGCCAGCAATTCGGACGGGAGTAACCATGAGCAGTTCTTC; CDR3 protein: CASNSDGSNHEQFF
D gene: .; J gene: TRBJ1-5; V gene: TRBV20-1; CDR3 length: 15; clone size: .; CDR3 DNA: TGCAGTGCTACGCCGTCGAGAAGGACCCAACAGCCCCAGCATTTT; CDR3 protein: CSATPSRRTQQPQHF
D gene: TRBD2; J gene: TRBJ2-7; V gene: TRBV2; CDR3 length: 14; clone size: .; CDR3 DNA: TGTGCCAGCAGTGCTCGGGAGGGGTATTACGAGCAGTACTTC; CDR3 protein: CASSAREGYYEQYF
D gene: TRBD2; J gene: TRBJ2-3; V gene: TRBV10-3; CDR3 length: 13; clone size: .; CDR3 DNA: TGTGCCATCATGACTAGCGGGGGAGATACGCAGTATTTT; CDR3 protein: CAIMTSGGDTQYF
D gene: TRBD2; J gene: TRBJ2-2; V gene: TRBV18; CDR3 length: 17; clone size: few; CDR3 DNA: TGTGCCAGCTCACCAACGGTAGCGGGGTTGAACACCGGGGAGCTGTTTTTT; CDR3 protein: CASSPTVAGLNTGELFF
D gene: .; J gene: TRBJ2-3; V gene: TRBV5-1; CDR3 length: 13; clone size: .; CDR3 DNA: TGCGCCAGCAGCCCGGGGCGTGGTGTTACGCAGTATTTT; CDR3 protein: CASSPGRGVTQYF
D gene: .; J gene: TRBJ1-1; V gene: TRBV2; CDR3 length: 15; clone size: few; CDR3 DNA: TGTGCCAGCAGTGAGAGAACGGGGATGAACACTGAAGCTTTCTTT; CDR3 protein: CASSERTGMNTEAFF
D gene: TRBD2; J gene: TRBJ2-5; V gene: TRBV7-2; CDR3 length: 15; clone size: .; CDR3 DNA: TGTGCCAGCAGCTCCCTGGGGGGGGGAAAAGAGACCCAGTACTTC; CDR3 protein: CASSSLGGGKETQYF
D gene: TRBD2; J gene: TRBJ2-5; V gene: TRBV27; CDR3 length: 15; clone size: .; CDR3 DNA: TGTGCCAGCCGGTCTTATAGCGGGACCCAAGAGACCCAGTACTTC; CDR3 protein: CASRSYSGTQETQYF
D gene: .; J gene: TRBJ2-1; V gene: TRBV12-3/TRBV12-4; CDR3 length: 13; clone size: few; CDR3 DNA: TGTGCCAGCAGTTTTCCTACTAGTTTAGAGCAGTTCTTC; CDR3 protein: CASSFPTSLEQFF
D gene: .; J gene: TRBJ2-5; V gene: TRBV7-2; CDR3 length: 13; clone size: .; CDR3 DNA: TGTGCCAGCAGCTTAGGAGGAGTTGAGACCCAGTACTTC; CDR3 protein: CASSLGGVETQYF
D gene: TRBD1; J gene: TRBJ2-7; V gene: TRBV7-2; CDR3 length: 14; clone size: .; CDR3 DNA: TGTGCCAGCAGCTTGACAACAGGGGACGTCGAGCAGTACTTC; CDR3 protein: CASSLTTGDVEQYF
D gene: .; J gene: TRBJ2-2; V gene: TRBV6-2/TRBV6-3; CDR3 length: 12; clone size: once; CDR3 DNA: TGTGCCAGCAGGCCATCAACCGGGGAGCTGTTTTTT; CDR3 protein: CASRPSTGELFF
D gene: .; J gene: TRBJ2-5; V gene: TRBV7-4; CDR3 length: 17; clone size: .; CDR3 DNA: TGTGCCAGCAGCCCGGGCTCCTTTCTGGAGGCCCAAGAGACCCAGTACTTC; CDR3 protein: CASSPGSFLEAQETQYF
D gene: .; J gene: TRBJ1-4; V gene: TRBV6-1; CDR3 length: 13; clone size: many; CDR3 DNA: TGTGCCAGCAGTGAAGTGCCCGACGAAAAACTGTTTTTT; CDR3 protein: CASSEVPDEKLFF
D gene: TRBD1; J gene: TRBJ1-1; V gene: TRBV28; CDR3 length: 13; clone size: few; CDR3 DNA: TGTGCCAGCAGTTTACCAACAGGGGATGAAGCTTTCTTT; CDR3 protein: CASSLPTGDEAFF
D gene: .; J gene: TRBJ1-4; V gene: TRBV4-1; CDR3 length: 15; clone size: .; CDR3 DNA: TGCGCCAGCAGCCAAGATGGAGGAGGTTTTGAAAAACTGTTTTTT; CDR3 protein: CASSQDGGGFEKLFF
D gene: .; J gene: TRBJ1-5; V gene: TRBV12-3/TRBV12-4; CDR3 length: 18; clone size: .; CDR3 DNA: TGTGCCAGCAGTTCCGGGGCAGGGGACATTTCATTCGATCAGCCCCAGCATTTT; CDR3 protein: CASSSGAGDISFDQPQHF
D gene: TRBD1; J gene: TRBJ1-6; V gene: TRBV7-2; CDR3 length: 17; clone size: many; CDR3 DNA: TGTGCCAGCAGCTTACTAAGACAGGGCGGCTATAATTCACCCCTCCACTTT; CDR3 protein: CASSLLRQGGYNSPLHF
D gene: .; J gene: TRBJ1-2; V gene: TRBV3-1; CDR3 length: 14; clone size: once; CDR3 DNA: TGTGCCAGCAGCCCCACAGGACTATATTCTGGCTACACCTTC; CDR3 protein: CASSPTGLYSGYTF
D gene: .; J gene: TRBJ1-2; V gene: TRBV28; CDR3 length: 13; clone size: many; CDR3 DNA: TGTGCCAGCAGTTCAACAGGTGCCGGGGGCTACACCTTC; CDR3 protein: CASSSTGAGGYTF
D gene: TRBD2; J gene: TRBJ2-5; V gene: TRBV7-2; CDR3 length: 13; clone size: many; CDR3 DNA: TGTGCCAGCAGCTCAACGGGGGGGGAGACCCAGTACTTC; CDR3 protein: CASSSTGGETQYF